This T cell receptor beta chain was sequenced for a study of shared clonotypes between healthy human individuals. Study at large: Each donor had three CD4 naive, three CD4 memory, two CD8 naive and one CD8 memory plate.

The CDR3 consists of 16 residues. The trim removed 1 base at V and 1 base at J, leaving 3 bases unmatched. The germline CDR1 and CDR2 sequences are MNHEY and SMNVEV (reference sequence). Terminally differentiated effector memory CD45RA+ cells were excluded from the naive CD8 cells, which were CD45RO-negative and positively selected for CCR7. Donors had no recently reported acute infections or vaccinations and were HIV-negative. This clone was observed a single time. Other DNA sequences in this sample translate to the same CDR3. Per sorted-subset replicate PCR, input was approximately 200 ng DNA, representing some 30,000 T cell genomes. Original processing methods: Junction-only immunoSEQ data arrived without quality scores, meaning filtering differed. Clones were read by immunoSEQ multiplex PCR, and TCRdb kept only the in-frame ones, dropping some. Clonal size and the V and J genes are those of that table, whereas D and trimming came from the DNA. The table lists roughly 810,000 clones, about 96% of them singletons, with less than 0.25% in the top ten.

This clonotype was obtained from a man aged 30 to 45 in good health. The sequenced sample consisted of naive CD8+ T cells sorted from blood. The chain links TRBV27 to TRBJ2-1; 8 nucleotides line up with TRBD2. CDR3 sequence reads: CASSLLAGGSYNEQFF. The CDR3 coding sequence is TGTGCCAGCAGTTTATTGGCGGGAGGTTCCTACAATGAGCAGTTCTTC.